These 17 T cell receptor beta chains were all obtained from the same sample, sequenced in a study of shared clonotypes between healthy human individuals. TCRdb keeps only in-frame clones here, not all; method: immunoSEQ multiplex PCR. The sample lists fewer than 700,000 clones; roughly 72% were seen once. Sequenced: PBMCs. The receptors were gathered from a middle-aged woman in good health. Some clones in this sample may be carry-over from other donors' samples.

This sequence joins TRBV30 and TRBJ1-1, with 8 bases lining up with TRBD1. V trimming: 3 bases; J trimming: 3 bases; junction bases outside the gene matches: 6. Germline assignment: CDR1 GTSNPN and CDR2 SVGIG (reference sequence). The CDR3 consists of 14 residues. CDR3 protein: CAWRWQGADTEAFF. The CDR3 coding sequence is TGTGCCTGGAGATGGCAGGGGGCCGACACTGAAGCTTTCTTT. The full variable domain, completed using reference TRBV30 and TRBJ1-1, is SQTIHQWPATLVQPVGSPLSLECTVEGTSNPNLYWYRQAAGRGLQLLFYSVGIGQISSEVPQNLSASRPQDRQFILSSKKLLLSDSGFYLCAWRWQGADTEAFFGQGTRLTVV.

The sample holds one count of this clone. This chain's CDR3 is CASSQQGHTDTQYF. The CDR3 coding sequence is TGTGCCAGTAGCCAACAGGGCCACACAGATACGCAGTATTTT. The chain links TRBV19 to TRBJ2-3, with a tentative D call TRBD1 (6 bases). V was cut by 6 bases and J by 2 bases, with 12 bases left in between. CDR3 length: 14 amino acids. Germline V gene lookup returns CDR1 LNHDA and CDR2 SQIVND (reference sequence).

The rearrangement joins TRBV4-2 to TRBJ2-1, with 8 positions matching TRBD2. In germline, CDR1 is LGHNA, CDR2 YNFKEQ. The junction had 3 bases not matched to a gene; V was cut back by 1 base and J by 4 bases. The CDR3 is made up of 15 amino acids. CDR3 in amino acids: CASSQAASGYNEQFF. The CDR3 bases are TGTGCCAGCAGCCAAGCGGCTAGCGGGTACAATGAGCAGTTCTTC.

CDR3 nucleotide sequence: TGCGCCAGCAGTCCCCTAGCGGGAAGTTCAGATACGCAGTATTTT. Translating it yields CASSPLAGSSDTQYF. This sequence joins TRBV4-3 and TRBJ2-3; 9 bases fit TRBD2. CDR3 length equals 15 residues. In germline, CDR1 is LGHNA, CDR2 YSLEER. The J segment lost 4 bases and the V segment lost 6 bases, leaving 8 bases of the junction unmatched.

The CDR3 DNA sequence: TGTGCCACCAGCAGAGATCACAGGGAGGCCCCTTTTCTGAATGAGCAGTTCTTC. Amino acid sequence: CATSRDHREAPFLNEQFF. The chain employs TRBV15 and TRBJ2-1; either TRBD1 or TRBD2 may fit D (6 bases each). This CDR3 is built from 18 residues. CDR1 and CDR2 from the germline V gene are LNHNV and YYDKDF (reference sequence). V was shortened by 0 bases and J by 7 bases, with 22 bases between the two germline ends.

The chain couples TRBV11-2 to TRBJ2-3; 11 bases fit TRBD2. Losses at the gene ends were 3 bases for V and 2 bases for J; bases not matched to a gene: 1. Germline V gives CDR1 SGHAT, CDR2 FQNNGV. The CDR3 extends over 15 amino acids. The CDR3 region has the DNA TGTGCCAGCAGCTTTAGCGGGAGGGACACAGATACGCAGTATTTT. It is translated as CASSFSGRDTDTQYF.

The gene calls are TRBV10-1 and TRBJ2-1; 7 nucleotides match TRBD2. The CDR3 loop spans 14 amino acids. The V and J ends lost 0 bases and 8 bases, in that order; junction bases with no gene match: 4. Looked up from germline, CDR1 is WNHNN and CDR2 is SYGVQD (reference sequence). The CDR3 sequence: CASSESGRAHEQFF. For the CDR3, the DNA is TGCGCCAGCAGTGAGTCGGGGAGGGCCCATGAGCAGTTCTTC.

This clone has only one observation. The chain carries TRBV29-1 and TRBJ1-4; 11 bases are shared with TRBD1. The ends lost 5 bases at V and 6 bases at J; junction bases unmatched: 14. The CDR3 is made up of 17 amino acids. Per the germline V gene, CDR1 is SQVTM and CDR2 is ANQGSEA. CDR3 residues: CSVSGQGVFPRDEKLFF. The DNA of the CDR3 is TGCAGCGTTTCGGGACAGGGGGTATTCCCTAGGGATGAAAAACTGTTTTTT.

The CDR3 reads CASSPPSASTDTQYF. DNA of the CDR3: TGTGCCAGCTCACCCCCTAGCGCGAGCACAGATACGCAGTATTTT. The rearrangement uses TRBV18 and TRBJ2-3, with a possible D match to TRBD2 (6 bases). The CDR3 consists of 15 residues. V lost 3 bases to trimming and J lost 0 bases, with 10 bases between them. Germline values: CDR1 KGHSH, CDR2 LQKENI.

This rearrangement joins TRBV19 to TRBJ2-1; D tentatively reads TRBD1 or TRBD2 (5 bases each). The CDR3 length is 18 residues. Germline CDR1 and CDR2: LNHDA and SQIVND (reference sequence). V shed 10 bases and J shed 2 bases, with 27 bases lying between them. DNA of the CDR3: TGTGCCACTGGGACGCGGCGCCAAGCTGGGAAGACCTACAATGAGCAGTTCTTC. Protein: CATGTRRQAGKTYNEQFF.

The V gene is TRBV2, the J gene TRBJ2-3; 12 bases fit TRBD2. The CDR3 sequence is 18 residues long. With V trimmed by 2 bases and J by 2 bases, 8 bases remained unmatched. From germline, CDR1 is SNHLY and CDR2 FYNNEI. CDR3 bases: TGTGCCAGCAGTGAAACGCCACTAGCGGGAGGACTCACAGATACGCAGTATTTT. Its protein product is CASSETPLAGGLTDTQYF.

This chain links TRBV5-1 with TRBJ2-7; no reliable D call. V lost 0 bases and J 3 bases, leaving 4 bases between the germline ends. Germline V gene data show CDR1 as SGHRS and CDR2 as YFSETQ. This CDR3 is 12 amino acids long. DNA of the CDR3: TGCGCCAGCAGCTTGGACTTCTACGAGCAGTACTTC. Translated, it gives CASSLDFYEQYF.

The chain uses TRBV28 and TRBJ2-3, with D hard to call. The CDR3 runs 10 residues. CDR1 and CDR2 (germline): MDHEN, SYDVKM. Trimming took 2 bases from V and 7 from J, leaving 1 base between them. The CDR3 bases are TGTGCCAGCAGTTTAAATACGCAGTATTTT. Encoded protein: CASSLNTQYF.

The chain employs TRBV28 and TRBJ2-5; no clear D. The length of the CDR3 is 12 residues. Trimming pared 6 bases from V and 0 bases from J, leaving 5 bases between. Germline values: CDR1 MDHEN, CDR2 SYDVKM. The CDR3 nucleotides read TGTGCCAGCAGCTCTCACCAAGAGACCCAGTACTTC. The encoded protein is CASSSHQETQYF.

The rearrangement uses TRBV29-1 and TRBJ1-4, with 9 bases lining up with TRBD1. CDR3 length: 13 amino acids. CDR1 is SQVTM, CDR2 ANQGSEA, per germline. V was clipped by 7 bases and J by 7 bases; unmatched bases: 7. CDR3 coding DNA: TGCAGCGCCCGGACAGGGGCCACTGAAAAACTGTTTTTT. It translates to CSARTGATEKLFF. The full variable domain, in which reference TRBV29-1 and TRBJ1-4 provide the parts outside the CDR3, is SAVISQKPSRDICQRGTSLTIQCQVDSQVTMMFWYRQQPGQSLTLIATANQGSEATYESGFVIDKFPISRPNLTFSTLTVSNMSPEDSSIYLCSARTGATEKLFFGSGTQLSVL.

Worth noting for this clone: Germline and junction disagree at one end, which may indicate a read error. The CDR3 DNA is TGTGCCAGCAGTGAAAGTGTGGGGGCCCCCTACGAGCAGTACTTC. Its translation is CASSESVGAPYEQYF. The chain uses TRBV10-2 and TRBJ2-7; TRBD1 might be the D (6 bases). Germline CDR1 WSHSY, CDR2 SAAADI. This CDR3 spans 15 amino acids.

The gene calls are TRBV9 and TRBJ1-3; no firm D call. Trimming left V 2 bases short and J 0 bases short, with 9 bases between. The CDR3 length is 15 residues. Germline lookup yields CDR1 SGDLS and CDR2 YYNGEE. The CDR3 sequence is CASSVDLSSGNTIYF. The CDR3 DNA is TGTGCCAGCAGCGTTGACCTAAGCTCTGGAAACACCATATATTTT.